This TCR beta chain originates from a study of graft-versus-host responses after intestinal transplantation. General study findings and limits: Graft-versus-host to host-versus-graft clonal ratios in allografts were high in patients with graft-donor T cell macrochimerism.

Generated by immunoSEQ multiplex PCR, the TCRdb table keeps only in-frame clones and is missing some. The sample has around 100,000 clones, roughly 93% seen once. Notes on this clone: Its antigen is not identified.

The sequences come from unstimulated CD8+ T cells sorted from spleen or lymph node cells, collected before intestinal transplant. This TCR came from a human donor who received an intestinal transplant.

The CDR3 DNA sequence: TGTGCCAGCAGTGACTCTTGCATAATGTGCGGGGGTACTTTCTTT. Its translation: CASSDSCIMCGGTFF. V usage is TRBV6-4 and J usage is TRBJ1-1; a possible D gene is TRBD1 (5 bases). With 0 bases removed from V and 12 bases from J, the gap between germline ends came to 20 bases. The CDR3 covers 15 residues. Germline-derived CDR1 and CDR2 are MRHNA and SNTAGT.